Described below is a single T cell receptor beta chain sequence and its context. This clonotype turned up a few times. Its specific antigen is unknown. One base away there is no much larger clone; base qualities are not given. The junction shows trimming of 3 bases on V and 5 bases on J, plus 13 bases between the germline ends. Based on the germline V gene (reference sequence), the CDR1 and CDR2 sequences are DFQATT and SNEGSKA. The CDR3, cysteine through phenylalanine, is 13 amino acids long. The entry retains the CDR3 DNA only, 39 bases that are in frame from base 1. The listed sequencing device is Illumina NovaSeq 6000. TCRalpha and TCRbeta cDNA libraries were built by 5'RACE with constant-segment primers, adding sample barcodes and unique molecular identifiers. Trizol reagent was used to extract RNA from every sample. The libraries were amplified in two PCR steps, and the second step added a second sample barcode and Illumina TruSeq adapters. Libraries were sequenced on an Illumina NovaSeq with 2 x 150 bp paired-end reads. As for the authors' bioinformatics: Demultiplexing of reads and collapsing into UMI-guided consensus sequences were performed with migec v1.2.7. With mixcr v2.1.11, UMI consensuses were aligned to TRA and TRB V and J templates and assembled into clonotypes. A clonotype was counted as expanded or contracted only when both edgeR and NoisET called the clonotype significant, with the noise models trained on biological replicates. For edgeR calls, the thresholds were a false discovery rate-adjusted p below 0.01 and a log2 fold-change of 1. As an exploratory analysis of dynamics, PCA with hierarchical clustering was applied to max-normalized trajectories of the 1000 most abundant clonotypes. The CD4 or CD8 phenotype of responding clones was assigned using the separately sequenced CD4+ and CD8+ repertoires. TCRdb reprocessing: public reads trimmed at Q25 with fastp, clones called with MiXCR, in-frame beta chains kept. Each CDR3 protein gets just one entry, which takes the most common genes and DNA from the rows behind it. The V and J calls were determined by TCRdb, not by the authors. Within this sample are some 350,000 distinct CDR3 sequences, with approximately 15% of them counted one time only. 20% to 25% of the sample goes to the ten largest clones.

These data originate in a study of T-cell memory formation after mild COVID-19 (dated by TCRdb to about 2021). Notes on the research overall: TCR sequence clusters from the two donors were largely donor specific. Two young, previously healthy adult volunteers, one female and one male, were included in the cohort. Longitudinal TCRalpha and TCRbeta repertoire sequencing tracked T-cell clones expanding and contracting after mild COVID-19 in two donors. General findings and caveats noted by the study authors: Some responding clones were detected in pre-infection memory, suggesting pre-existing cross-reactive memory T cells joined the SARS-CoV-2 response. The study covered only a couple of mild cases, and larger cohorts including severe cases with pre-infection samples were considered necessary. Contracting CD4+ clones turned up mainly in the CM and EM memory subsets, whereas EMRA was where CD8+ clones were enriched. SARS-CoV-2 specificity of the second-wave clones peaking on day 37 was not confirmed. Clones that contracted from day 15 to 85 showed balanced CD4/CD8 phenotypes, whereas a second wave of clones that expanded from day 15 to 37 leaned towards CD4+.

Ficoll-Paque density gradient centrifugation was the method used to isolate PBMCs. The TCR sequence derives from a man aged 18-30 years who had mild COVID-19 (a few samples of this study predate the infection). The sample titles of this study are shuffled in the database, so cell type and time point are left out; the donor was told from shared clones. The specimen sequenced was PBMCs or a T cell subset sorted from them (not recorded which). The V and J segments used are TRBV20-1 and TRBJ2-5; D gene: possibly TRBD1, on 5 matching bases. The base sequence is TGCAGTGCTAGTCAAGGGGTTCGCGAGACCCAGTACTTC. It codes for CSASQGVRETQYF.